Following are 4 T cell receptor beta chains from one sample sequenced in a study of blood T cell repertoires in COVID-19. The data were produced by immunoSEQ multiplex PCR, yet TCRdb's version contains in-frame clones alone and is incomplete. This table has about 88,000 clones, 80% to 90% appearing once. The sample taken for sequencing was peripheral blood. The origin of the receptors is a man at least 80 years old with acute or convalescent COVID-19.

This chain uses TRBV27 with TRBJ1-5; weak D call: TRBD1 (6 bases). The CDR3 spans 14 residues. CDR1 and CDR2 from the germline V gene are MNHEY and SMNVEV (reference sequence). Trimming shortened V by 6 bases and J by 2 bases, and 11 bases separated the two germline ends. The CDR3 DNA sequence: TGTGCCAGCAGCGACAGGTTTGGCAATCAGCCCCAGCATTTT. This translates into CASSDRFGNQPQHF.

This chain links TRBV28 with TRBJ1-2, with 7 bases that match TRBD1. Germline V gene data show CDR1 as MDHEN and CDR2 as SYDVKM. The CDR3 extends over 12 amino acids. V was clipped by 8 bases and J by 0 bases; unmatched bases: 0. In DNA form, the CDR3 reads TGTGCCAGCGACAGGGCTAACTATGGCTACACCTTC. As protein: CASDRANYGYTF.

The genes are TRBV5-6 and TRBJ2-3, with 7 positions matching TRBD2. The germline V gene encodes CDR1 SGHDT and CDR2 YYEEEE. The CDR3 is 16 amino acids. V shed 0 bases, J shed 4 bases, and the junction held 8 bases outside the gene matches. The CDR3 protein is CASSLGGGGRADTQYF. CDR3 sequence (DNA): TGTGCCAGCAGCTTGGGAGGCGGGGGTAGGGCAGATACGCAGTATTTT.

For the CDR3, the DNA is TGTGCCAGCTCGCCGTACAGGGACGACAATGAGCAGTTCTTC. Translating gives CASSPYRDDNEQFF. The chain recombines TRBV18 with TRBJ2-1; weak D call: TRBD1 (6 bases). Trimming took 6 bases from V and 5 from J, leaving 14 bases between them. In germline, CDR1 is KGHSH, CDR2 LQKENI. The CDR3 loop spans 14 amino acids.